Sequencing of this T cell receptor (beta chain) was carried out in a study of cytomegalovirus exposure and HLA in healthy donors. Study summary: Later analysis reported that the 130 or so validation repertoires shared the platform of the roughly 670 first-cohort repertoires.

The donors were part of the roughly 120-subject validation cohort, which stood apart from the roughly 670-subject first cohort. Data came from immunoSEQ multiplex PCR; TCRdb stores just in-frame clones and leaves some out. The table includes just under 150,000 clones, around 90% detected once. The CDR3 length is 18 residues. Germline V gives CDR1 SNHLY, CDR2 FYNNEI. With 6 bases clipped from V and 1 base from J, the junction kept 16 bases outside the gene matches. The receptor's source is a man between 18 and 35 years old in good health and CMV-seropositive. This chain links TRBV2 with TRBJ2-5; TRBD1 agrees at 8 bases. Source material: PBMCs. CDR3 region: CASSPGRGLWYSQETQYF. The CDR3 DNA is TGTGCCAGCAGCCCTGGCAGGGGGCTATGGTACTCCCAAGAGACCCAGTACTTC.